This T cell receptor (beta chain) derives from a study of T cells expressing NK-cell markers. Study-wide context: Sorted CD3+CD56-NKG2C+, CD3+CD56+NKG2C- and CD3+CD56+NKG2C+ T cells were the source of the TCR beta repertoires. General study findings and limits: Roughly six donors showed dominant NKG2C+ clonotypes comprising about 1.0-7.5% of their CD8+ T cells.

As regards this clonotype: Its cognate antigen is unknown.

TCRdb reprocessed the 5' RACE reads and keeps a single row for each CDR3 protein, giving no DNA. The sample has about 190,000 distinct CDR3 sequences. The CDR3 sequence is 15 residues long. Germline CDR1 and CDR2: SGHVS and FQNEAQ. The TCR sequence derives from a man aged 18-75 years in good health. The rearrangement uses TRBV7-8 and TRBJ2-3; the TCRdb call, TRBD1, lacks DNA for checking. Sequencing was carried out using blood T cells: a sorted CD56 or NKG2C T cell subset, CD4+ or CD8+ T cells, or bulk PBMC T cells (not recorded which). The CDR3: CASSGEGTTVDTQYF.